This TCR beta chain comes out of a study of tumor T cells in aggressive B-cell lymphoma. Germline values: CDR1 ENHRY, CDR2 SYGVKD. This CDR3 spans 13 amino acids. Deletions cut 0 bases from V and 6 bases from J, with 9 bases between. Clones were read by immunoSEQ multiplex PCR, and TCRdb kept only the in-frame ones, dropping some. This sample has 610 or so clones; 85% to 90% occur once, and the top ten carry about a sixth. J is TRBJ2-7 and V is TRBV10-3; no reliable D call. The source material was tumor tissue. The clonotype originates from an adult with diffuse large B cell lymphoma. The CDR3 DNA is TGTGCCATCAGTGAGTCAGGAGTGGGCGAGCAGTACTTC. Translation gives CAISESGVGEQYF.